The 21 T cell receptor beta chains reported below all come from one sample, sequenced in a study of cytomegalovirus exposure and HLA in healthy donors. Researchers ran the PCR with 60 Vbeta and 13 Jbeta primers. The method was immunoSEQ multiplex PCR; TCRdb's version includes in-frame clones alone and lacks a portion of them. There are some 160,000 clones in the sample; roughly 80% occur only once, and around 9% lies in the top ten. The specimen was PBMCs. The receptors originated from a male donor in good health and CMV-seropositive.

V usage is TRBV4-1 and J usage is TRBJ2-1; 12 positions agree with TRBD1. J gave up 6 bases and V 8 bases, and 5 bases lay outside the gene matches. CDR3 size: 14 residues. Per germline, CDR1 MGHRA and CDR2 YSYEKL. CDR3 region: CASEGQGARNEQFF. CDR3 in DNA: TGCGCCAGCGAGGGACAGGGGGCGCGCAATGAGCAGTTCTTC.

The chain couples TRBV5-1 to TRBJ2-5; TRBD1 might be the D (6 bases). CDR1 is SGHRS, CDR2 YFSETQ, per germline. The germline V and J ends were trimmed by 1 base and 5 bases, with 9 bases remaining between them. This CDR3 comprises 13 residues. CDR3 nucleotide sequence: TGCGCCAGCAGCTTGTACAGGGTTGAGACCCAGTACTTC. Translating gives CASSLYRVETQYF. The full variable domain, its missing parts supplied by reference TRBV5-1 and TRBJ2-5, is KAGVTQTPRYLIKTRGQQVTLSCSPISGHRSVSWYQQTPGQGLQFLFEYFSETQRNKGNFPGRFSGRQFSNSRSEMNVSTLELGDSALYLCASSLYRVETQYFGPGTRLLVL.

The genes are TRBV11-2 and TRBJ2-1; unclear D gene. Between the trimmed V and J ends, which lost 2 bases and 3 bases, there was a span of 11 bases. Germline loops: CDR1 SGHAT, CDR2 FQNNGV. The CDR3 length is 15 residues. CDR3: CASSLSLDRYNEQFF. The CDR3 nucleotides read TGTGCCAGCAGCTTATCTCTAGACCGCTACAATGAGCAGTTCTTC.

In this sample, this clone turned up a few times. The genes are TRBV7-8 and TRBJ2-3; maybe TRBD2 (5 bases). V lost 1 base and J lost 1, with 6 bases in between. This CDR3 region has 14 residues. The germline V gene encodes CDR1 SGHVS and CDR2 FQNEAQ. CDR3 nucleotide sequence: TGTGCCAGCAGCTTAGATAGCGGCACAGATACGCAGTATTTT. Protein sequence: CASSLDSGTDTQYF.

The chain links TRBV30 to TRBJ1-3, with D hard to call. CDR1 and CDR2 from the germline V gene are GTSNPN and SVGIG (reference sequence). Trimming stripped 8 bases from V and 3 bases from J, with 14 bases between. CDR3 length: 13 amino acids. The CDR3 here is CAGLEGFGNTIYF. CDR3 coding DNA: TGTGCCGGACTCGAGGGCTTTGGAAACACCATATATTTT.

The chain couples TRBV30 to TRBJ1-4; D might be TRBD1 (6 bases). This CDR3 is built from 13 residues. V gave up 5 bases and J gave up 4 bases, with 11 bases separating them. The germline gives CDR1 GTSNPN, CDR2 SVGIG (reference sequence). The CDR3 spells CAWARQVNEKLFF. For the CDR3, the DNA is TGTGCCTGGGCCAGACAGGTTAATGAAAAACTGTTTTTT.

This sequence joins TRBV7-8 and TRBJ2-2, with TRBD2 as a possible D gene (5 bases). This CDR3 spans 15 amino acids. Germline loops: CDR1 SGHVS, CDR2 FQNEAQ. V lost 5 bases and J lost 3, with 13 bases in between. The CDR3 nucleotides are TGTGCCAGCAGCCTAAGGGAGACTGACACCGGGGAGCTGTTTTTT. It translates to CASSLRETDTGELFF.

CDR3 sequence reads: CASSLGVDRFHTDTQYF. The CDR3 DNA sequence: TGTGCCAGCAGCTTAGGGGTGGACAGATTCCACACAGATACGCAGTATTTT. The chain couples TRBV7-9 to TRBJ2-3, with a possible D match to TRBD1 (6 bases). Germline CDR1 reads SEHNR; CDR2 reads FQNEAQ (reference sequence). This CDR3 has 17 amino acids. V was cut by 1 base and J by 2 bases, with 16 bases left in between.

The gene calls are TRBV6-1 and TRBJ2-7; D is perhaps TRBD2 (6 bases). V dropped 0 bases and J dropped 4 bases, with 19 bases sitting between them. Germline assignment: CDR1 MNHNS and CDR2 SASEGT. This CDR3 contains 17 residues. DNA for the CDR3: TGTGCCAGCAGTGAAGCGGGAGGCCTCCCCCGGCCTTACGAGCAGTACTTC. It codes for CASSEAGGLPRPYEQYF.

The V call is TRBV11-2, the J call TRBJ2-7; a weak D match, TRBD1 (6 bases). This CDR3 has 13 amino acids. Germline CDR1 reads SGHAT; CDR2 reads FQNNGV. V shed 5 bases and J shed 3 bases, with 11 bases lying between them. CDR3 region: CASSLGTNYEQYF. CDR3 nucleotide sequence: TGTGCCAGCAGCCTCGGGACAAACTACGAGCAGTACTTC.

The chain uses TRBV29-1 and TRBJ2-7; TRBD1 might be the D (6 bases). From germline, CDR1 is SQVTM and CDR2 ANQGSEA. The CDR3 is 14 amino acids. The V gene lost 3 bases and the J gene lost 0 bases, with 12 bases spanning the gap. The CDR3 loop reads CSVDGQGSSYEQYF. The CDR3 bases are TGCAGCGTTGATGGGCAGGGGAGCTCCTACGAGCAGTACTTC.

The table lists this clone with a count of one. The gene calls are TRBV27 and TRBJ1-1; weak D call: TRBD1 (5 bases). Looked up from germline, CDR1 is MNHEY and CDR2 is SMNVEV (reference sequence). The CDR3 sequence is 14 residues long. V was clipped by 8 bases and J by 10 bases, with 23 bases between them. In DNA, the CDR3 is TGTGCCAGCGGGTCGACAGTAACCCCGCGTCGAGCTTTCTTT. Translation gives CASGSTVTPRRAFF.

This clone appeared once. The chain is built from TRBV6-5 and TRBJ2-7, with 13 bases that match TRBD2. CDR3 size: 14 residues. The V gene's germline CDR1 is MNHEY and CDR2 SVGAGI. Germline trimming cut 7 bases from V and 3 bases from J; bases unmatched to any gene: 3. CDR3 protein: CASTTSGRLYEQYF. CDR3 nucleotide sequence: TGTGCCAGCACGACTAGCGGGAGGCTCTACGAGCAGTACTTC.

This clone was recorded only once. The gene calls are TRBV6-1 and TRBJ1-5; the D gene is possibly TRBD1 (5 bases). V lost 6 bases and J 5 bases, leaving 17 bases between the germline ends. CDR3 size: 15 residues. Germline V gene lookup returns CDR1 MNHNS and CDR2 SASEGT. CDR3 in DNA: TGTGCCAGCAGATGGGTAGGGGAAAGGGATCAGCCCCAGCATTTT. Amino acid sequence: CASRWVGERDQPQHF.

The J gene is TRBJ2-3, the V gene TRBV9; D is possibly TRBD2 (5 bases). Germline assignment: CDR1 SGDLS and CDR2 YYNGEE. The length of the CDR3 is 13 residues. V lost 5 bases to trimming and J lost 6 bases, with 13 bases between them. DNA of the CDR3: TGTGCCAGCAGACCCGGGATGGGGGATACGCAGTATTTT. Its protein is CASRPGMGDTQYF.

V is TRBV5-8 and J is TRBJ1-2; no clear D gene. Germline CDR1 SGHTS, CDR2 YDEGEE. There are 8 residues in the CDR3. The V end lost 9 bases, the J end lost 9 bases, and 6 bases lay between the germline ends. The CDR3 loop reads CAKQSYTF. CDR3 nucleotide sequence: TGTGCCAAGCAAAGCTACACCTTC.

The V gene is TRBV28, the J gene TRBJ2-7; TRBD1 matches 11 bases. After removal of 5 bases from V and 3 bases from J, the junction contained 6 bases not matched to a gene. Germline V gives CDR1 MDHEN, CDR2 SYDVKM. The CDR3 spans 15 residues. The CDR3 sequence is CASSPGTGGNYEQYF. The CDR3, as DNA: TGTGCCAGCAGTCCGGGGACAGGGGGAAACTACGAGCAGTACTTC.

This clone has only a few counts. The DNA of the CDR3 is TGTGCCTGGAGTGTTGGCCTCGGGGAGCTGTTTTTT. Its protein is CAWSVGLGELFF. V is TRBV30 and J is TRBJ2-2; unclear D gene. This CDR3 contains 12 residues. Trimming pared 0 bases from V and 7 bases from J, leaving 6 bases between. The germline V gene encodes CDR1 GTSNPN and CDR2 SVGIG (reference sequence). Variable domain in full (rest from reference TRBV30 and TRBJ2-2): SQTIHQWPATLVQPVGSPLSLECTVEGTSNPNLYWYRQAAGRGLQLLFYSVGIGQISSEVPQNLSASRPQDRQFILSSKKLLLSDSGFYLCAWSVGLGELFFGEGSRLTVL.

This sequence joins TRBV4-1 and TRBJ2-7, with 10 bases identical to TRBD1. The CDR3 has 14 residues. Losses at the gene ends were 1 base for V and 7 bases for J; bases not matched to a gene: 4. The germline V gene has CDR1 MGHRA and CDR2 YSYEKL. The CDR3 DNA is TGCGCCAGCAGCCAAGCCGGGACAGGGGTTGAGCAGTACTTC. It codes for CASSQAGTGVEQYF.

V usage is TRBV19 and J usage is TRBJ1-4; D perhaps matches TRBD1 (6 bases). The CDR3 is 14 residues long. Germline V lookup: CDR1 LNHDA, CDR2 SQIVND (reference sequence). The V end was cut by 5 bases, the J end by 2 bases, with 9 bases between. The CDR3 nucleotides are TGTGCCAGTAGTGACCAGGGGACTAATGAAAAACTGTTTTTT. The encoded protein is CASSDQGTNEKLFF.

The chain carries TRBV7-2 and TRBJ1-2; 9 bases agree with TRBD1. The CDR3 totals 16 residues. The germline gives CDR1 SGHTA, CDR2 FQGNSA. V shed 7 bases and J 6 bases; nucleotides not matched to a gene: 15. CDR3 sequence: CASTLTGTGRGDGYTF. In DNA form, the CDR3 reads TGTGCCAGCACCCTCACCGGGACAGGGAGAGGGGATGGCTACACCTTC.